This TCR beta chain was observed in a study of T cells after yellow fever vaccination (dated by TCRdb to about 2019). With respect to the entire study: The SMART-Seq v4 Ultra Low Input RNA kit was used to prepare libraries from fractions with low cell numbers. To track T-cell clones before and after primary and booster YFV17D yellow fever vaccination, bulk TCR alpha and beta repertoires were sequenced longitudinally. Two healthy male donors made up the cohort, one aged 18 to 29 years and the other aged 30 to 40 years. Bulk PBMC replicates and cell subsets were isolated from blood drawn at multiple timepoints before and after both primary and secondary immunization. General conclusions and limits of the study: Computational filtering was required because FACS-sorted repertoires could contain abundant contaminating clonotypes from the bulk population. After the booster, most of the clones that had expanded following primary vaccination were detected again (96% of CD4 and 88% of CD8), which suggests that memory was broadly maintained. The study included only two donors, which limits how far the findings can be generalized. A small share of clonotypes occurred in both CD4 and CD8 compartments, likely arising from convergent recombination. The secondary T-cell response was weaker than the primary response but faster, peaking on day 5 instead of day 15.

The sample's treatment or condition, from its label and the paper: live attenuated yellow fever vaccine strain. At each blood-draw timepoint, two biological replicates of bulk PBMCs were obtained. PBMCs were isolated from peripheral blood using a standard Ficoll-Paque protocol. RNA was extracted with TriZol from bulk PBMCs, CD4 and CD8 fractions, and dextramer-positive and dextramer-negative fractions. This clonotype was seen only a few times. There is no known antigen for this receptor. Base qualities are not recorded, but no much larger clone differs from it by a single base. V was cut back by 3 bases and J by 5 bases, leaving a gap of 10 bases between them. Reading the germline V gene gives CDR1 SGHAT and CDR2 FQNNGV. Measured from the cysteine to the phenylalanine, the CDR3 is 13 residues long. Of the read, only the CDR3 DNA is kept; its 39 bases are in frame from base 1. TCRdb names Illumina NovaSeq 6000 as the instrument used. Synthesis of TCR cDNA relied on 5'RACE template switching, a step that introduced a universal primer site along with unique molecular identifiers. Priming for cDNA synthesis came from both the TCR alpha and TCR beta constant segments. Library amplification used two PCR steps, and the second PCR step added sample barcodes and sequencing adapters. Sequencing of libraries was done on Illumina HiSeq 2500 (2x100 bp) or NovaSeq (2x150 bp). The authors' analysis ran thus. Reads were demultiplexed and collapsed into UMI consensus sequences with MIGEC, and V(D)J alignment was performed with MiXCR. Clonotypes responding to the vaccine were identified with edgeR on replicate PBMC samples, with the criteria of FDR below 0.01 and a log2 fold change above 5 up to day 15. Each bulk clonotype was labeled CD4 or CD8 based on which sequenced repertoire, CD4 or CD8, contained the clonotype at higher abundance. TCRdb passed the public sequencing reads through fastp at Q25 and MiXCR, retaining productive beta sequences. One record per CDR3 amino acid sequence lists the most common genes and DNA. TCRdb's processing, not the authors', yielded these V and J calls. The sample table holds 250,000 to 400,000 distinct CDR3 sequences, of which 4.1% were seen once. The ten largest clones represent around 24% of the sample.

Source: PBMCs, taken 5 days after the yellow fever booster vaccination. The source of this sequence is a man aged 18 to 30 who received the YFV17D yellow fever vaccine. The sequence links TRBV11-2 to TRBJ2-5, with a tentative D gene TRBD2 over 5 matching bases. The DNA reads as follows: TGTGCCAGCAGCTTGAGGGCTGCCGAGACCCAGTACTTC. It translates as CASSLRAAETQYF.